The 5 T cell receptor beta chains listed next were all sequenced from one sample in a study of T-cell memory formation after mild COVID-19. TCRdb used MiXCR to reprocess the 5' RACE reads, holding one entry per CDR3 protein. The data show 150,000 to 200,000 distinct CDR3 sequences, roughly 13% seen once. Sequencing was done on a sample of PBMCs or a T cell subset sorted from them (not recorded which). The receptors shown here come from a man between 18 and 29 years old who had mild COVID-19 (a few samples of this study predate the infection). Cell type and time point are not known.

This clonotype was found a few times. J is TRBJ2-7 and V is TRBV7-2, with D uncertain. V was clipped by 1 base and J by 9 bases, with 16 bases between them. This CDR3 is built from 14 residues. The germline V gene encodes CDR1 SGHTA and CDR2 FQGNSA. The CDR3 region has the DNA TGTGCCAGCAGCTTAGAGAGCAAATCTACGACGCAGTACGTC. Its translation is CASSLESKSTTQYV.

To note about this clonotype: Compared with germline, one end of the junction differs, possibly owing to a read error. V is TRBV29-1 and J is TRBJ1-3; possible D gene TRBD1, 5 bases. The CDR3 spans 11 residues. Germline V gene lookup returns CDR1 SQVTM and CDR2 ANQGSEA. CDR3 sequence: CSAAPGPPRDF. The CDR3 nucleotides read TGCAGCGCCGCCCCAGGGCCCCCTAGAGATTTT.

This clonotype occurred a few times. V usage is TRBV6-2 or TRBV6-3 and J usage is TRBJ2-7, with a weak D call TRBD2 (5 bases). Trimming removed 6 bases from V and 4 bases from J, with 16 bases in between. This CDR3 is 14 amino acids long. Germline CDR1 and CDR2: MNHEY and SVGEGT. The CDR3 protein is CASRFGSIVYEQYF. The CDR3 DNA follows: TGTGCCAGCAGATTTGGGAGTATCGTTTACGAGCAGTACTTC.

This clonotype has at least ten counts. The chain employs TRBV28 and TRBJ2-7, with D uncertain. The CDR3 runs 13 residues. With 3 bases removed from V and 6 bases from J, the gap between germline ends came to 12 bases. The germline CDR1 and CDR2 sequences are MDHEN and SYDVKM. DNA for the CDR3: TGTGCCAGCAGTTTGGTCCAAGGCCCCGAGCAGTACGTC. This codes for CASSLVQGPEQYV.

The V gene is TRBV28, the J gene TRBJ2-5, with a tentative D call TRBD1 (5 bases). V lost 1 base and J lost 7, with 10 bases in between. In germline, CDR1 is MDHEN, CDR2 SYDVKM. The CDR3 sequence is 13 residues long. The CDR3 DNA follows: TGTGCCAGCAGTTTATCCCCAAGGGGGACCCAGTACTTC. This sequence encodes CASSLSPRGTQYF.